What follows describes a single T cell receptor beta chain. The target antigen is unknown. V was clipped by 6 bases and J by 3 bases; unmatched bases: 3. The germline CDR1 and CDR2 sequences are MGHDK and SYGVNS. CDR3 length: 13 residues. The PCR employed 60 Vbeta primers together with 13 Jbeta primers. Clones were sequenced by immunoSEQ multiplex PCR, and TCRdb holds only the in-frame ones, with some missing. The sample has 150,000 to 200,000 clones, 60% to 80% seen once. These data are taken from a study of cytomegalovirus exposure and HLA in healthy donors. General study points: Most TCRs appeared rarely, but some public TCRs recurred in many donors.

The rearrangement links TRBV25-1 to TRBJ2-7, with 9 bases matching TRBD2. This TCR was recovered from a male donor in good health and CMV-seronegative. The specimen sequenced was PBMCs. The CDR3 DNA sequence: TGTGCCAGCAGGAATAGCGGGGGCTACGAGCAGTACTTC. Translation: CASRNSGGYEQYF.